This passage covers 10 T cell receptor beta chains from one sample sequenced in a study of blood T cell repertoires in COVID-19. Assay: immunoSEQ multiplex PCR; the TCRdb copy retains only in-frame clones and omits some. Of roughly 150,000 clones detected, approximately 91% appear once; the ten largest clones hold 4.5% to 5%. Source material: peripheral blood. Receptors were obtained from a man in his late teens or twenties with COVID-19, enrolled during active disease.

The rearrangement uses TRBV28 and TRBJ1-5, with TRBD1 matching over 7 bases. Germline V gene lookup returns CDR1 MDHEN and CDR2 SYDVKM. The CDR3 length is 15 residues. After removal of 3 bases from V and 3 bases from J, the junction contained 5 bases not matched to a gene. CDR3 nucleotides: TGTGCCAGCAGTTTCGACAGGGCCCTCAATCAGCCCCAGCATTTT. It encodes CASSFDRALNQPQHF.

The rearrangement uses TRBV28 and TRBJ1-5; weak D call: TRBD1 (5 bases). The CDR3 is made up of 14 amino acids. Germline assignment: CDR1 MDHEN and CDR2 SYDVKM. The V and J ends lost 6 bases and 6 bases respectively, with 15 bases between them. Here the CDR3 reads CASRARGEGQPQHF. The CDR3 bases are TGTGCCAGCAGGGCCCGGGGGGAAGGTCAGCCCCAGCATTTT.

V gene TRBV4-2 combines with J gene TRBJ1-3; D unresolved. The V end lost 1 base, the J end lost 10 bases, and 14 bases lay between the germline ends. Germline V gene lookup returns CDR1 LGHNA and CDR2 YNFKEQ. This CDR3 contains 14 residues. The CDR3: CASSQVLSAETIYF. CDR3 sequence (DNA): TGTGCCAGCAGCCAAGTATTATCCGCGGAGACCATATATTTT.

Regarding this clone: Other nucleotide sequences in the sample specify the same CDR3. The V and J genes are TRBV7-3 and TRBJ2-2; 13 nucleotides agree with TRBD2. The CDR3 is 16 amino acids. The V gene's germline CDR1 is SGHTA and CDR2 FQGTGA. The V segment lost 2 bases and the J segment 4 bases; nucleotides outside the gene matches: 1. The CDR3 sequence: CASSLGLAGATGELFF. DNA for the CDR3: TGTGCCAGCAGCTTAGGACTAGCGGGGGCCACCGGGGAGCTGTTTTTT.

The rearrangement joins TRBV6-5 to TRBJ1-2; D is perhaps TRBD1 (6 bases). The CDR3 is 13 residues long. Germline lookup yields CDR1 MNHEY and CDR2 SVGAGI. The germline V and J ends were trimmed by 10 bases and 3 bases, with 15 bases remaining between them. The CDR3: CATLRGAYYGYTF. CDR3 coding DNA: TGTGCCACCCTCCGGGGGGCATACTATGGCTACACCTTC.

This chain links TRBV30 with TRBJ2-1, with D perhaps matching TRBD2 (5 bases). The CDR3 contains 13 residues. Trimming took 0 bases from V and 9 from J, leaving 12 bases between them. The V gene's germline CDR1 is GTSNPN and CDR2 SVGIG (reference sequence). The CDR3, as DNA: TGTGCCTGGAGTGTAGGAGGTCGGGCTGAGCAGTTCTTC. Protein sequence: CAWSVGGRAEQFF.

The chain couples TRBV4-3 to TRBJ2-3; tentative D call: TRBD2 (5 bases). Germline V gene sequence: CDR1 LGHNA, CDR2 YSLEER. V was trimmed by 0 bases and J by 4 bases, leaving 14 bases between them. The length of the CDR3 is 16 residues. In DNA, the CDR3 is TGCGCCAGCAGCCAAGAATCCGGCGGGTTGGCAGATACGCAGTATTTT. Its translation is CASSQESGGLADTQYF.

The rearrangement links TRBV11-3 to TRBJ2-1, with 7 bases identical to TRBD2. Trimming took 1 base from V and 8 from J; bases not matched to a gene: 5. CDR1 is SGHNT, CDR2 YENEEA, per germline. The CDR3 totals 14 residues. DNA of the CDR3: TGTGCCAGCAGCTTAGGCGGGAGTGTCTATGAGCAGTTCTTC. Protein product: CASSLGGSVYEQFF.

The CDR3 reads CASSVEKGQGANTEAFF. In nucleotides, the CDR3 is TGTGCCAGCAGCGTAGAAAAAGGACAGGGGGCGAACACTGAAGCTTTCTTT. This sequence joins TRBV9 and TRBJ1-1; 11 bases align to TRBD1. The length of the CDR3 is 17 residues. Germline CDR1 SGDLS, CDR2 YYNGEE. V was clipped by 0 bases and J by 1 base; unmatched bases: 5.

The V and J genes are TRBV6-6 and TRBJ1-6; weak D call: TRBD1 (5 bases). Trimming took off 5 bases at V and 9 bases at J, with 23 bases between the two ends. The CDR3 extends over 17 amino acids. Germline CDR1 is MNHNY and CDR2 is SVGAGI (reference sequence). CDR3 nucleotide sequence: TGTGCCAGCAGTCAAAACCTAGGGGCAGGGCAGGGTTCACCCCTCCACTTT. This translates into CASSQNLGAGQGSPLHF.